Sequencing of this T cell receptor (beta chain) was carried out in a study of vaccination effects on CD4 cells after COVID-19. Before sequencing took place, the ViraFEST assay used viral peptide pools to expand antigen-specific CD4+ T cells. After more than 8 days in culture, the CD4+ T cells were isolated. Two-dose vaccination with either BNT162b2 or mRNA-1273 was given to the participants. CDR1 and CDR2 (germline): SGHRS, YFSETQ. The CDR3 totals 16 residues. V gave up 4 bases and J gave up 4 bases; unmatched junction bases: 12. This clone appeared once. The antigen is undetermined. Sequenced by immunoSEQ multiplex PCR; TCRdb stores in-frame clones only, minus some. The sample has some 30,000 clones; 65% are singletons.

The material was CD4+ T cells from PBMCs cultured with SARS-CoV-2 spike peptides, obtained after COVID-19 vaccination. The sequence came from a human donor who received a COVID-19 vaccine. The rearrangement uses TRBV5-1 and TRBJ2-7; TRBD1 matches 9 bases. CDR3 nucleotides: TGCGCCAGCAGCCCGGACCCCGGGACAGGGTCTTACGAGCAGTACTTC. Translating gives CASSPDPGTGSYEQYF.